This T cell receptor (beta chain) was captured by sequencing in a study of tumor-infiltrating lymphocytes in primary liver carcinoma. Study information: Sequencing of the samples generated roughly 3.5 to 8 million productive TCRbeta reads, with similar yields across tissue types.

Both blood RNA, taken from unsorted whole blood, and germline DNA were extracted. The germline gives CDR1 SGHRS, CDR2 YFSETQ. V lost 2 bases to trimming and J lost 5 bases; unmatched junction nucleotides: 7. There are 15 residues in the CDR3. TCR beta cDNA was reverse-transcribed from about 500 ng of total RNA. The reaction used a constant-region primer and ProtoScript II reverse transcriptase. Amplification in three nested multiplex PCR rounds with slightly modified ARM-PCR gave rise to TCR beta libraries. The two initial PCR rounds, about 9 cycles each, used TRBV1-TRBV30 forward and C-beta reverse primers. TCRdb recomputed calls from the multiplex PCR reads with MiXCR, one row per CDR3 protein. The sample has 300,000 to 400,000 distinct CDR3 sequences, approximately 65% seen once; the top ten hold roughly 6.5%.

This sequence was found in a man between 35 and 55 years old with primary liver carcinoma and hepatitis B virus infection. This chain joins TRBV5-1 and TRBJ2-1; 7 nucleotides match TRBD2. Specimen: peripheral blood. The CDR3 spells CASSLGAAGNNEQFF. In DNA, the CDR3 is TGCGCCAGCAGCTTAGGGGCAGCGGGAAACAATGAGCAGTTCTTC.